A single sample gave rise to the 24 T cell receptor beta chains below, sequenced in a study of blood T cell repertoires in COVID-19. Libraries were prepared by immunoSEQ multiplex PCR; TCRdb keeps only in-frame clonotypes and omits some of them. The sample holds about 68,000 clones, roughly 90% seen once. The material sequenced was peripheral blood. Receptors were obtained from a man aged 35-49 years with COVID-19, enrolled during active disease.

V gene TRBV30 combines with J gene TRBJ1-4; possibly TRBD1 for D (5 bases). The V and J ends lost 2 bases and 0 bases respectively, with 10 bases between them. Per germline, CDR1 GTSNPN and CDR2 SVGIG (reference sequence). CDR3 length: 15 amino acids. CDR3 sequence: CAWSPHRTTNEKLFF. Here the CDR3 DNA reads TGTGCCTGGAGTCCTCACAGGACAACTAATGAAAAACTGTTTTTT.

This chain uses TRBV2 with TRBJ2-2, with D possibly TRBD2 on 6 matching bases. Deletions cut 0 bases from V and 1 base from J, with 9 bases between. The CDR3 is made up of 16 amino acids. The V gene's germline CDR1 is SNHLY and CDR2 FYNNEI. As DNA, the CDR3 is TGTGCCAGCAGTGAAGCCTGGGGAGGGAACACCGGGGAGCTGTTTTTT. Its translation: CASSEAWGGNTGELFF.

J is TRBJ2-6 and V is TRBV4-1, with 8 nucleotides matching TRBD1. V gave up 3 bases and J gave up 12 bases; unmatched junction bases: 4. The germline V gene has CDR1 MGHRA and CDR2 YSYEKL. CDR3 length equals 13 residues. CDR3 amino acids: CASSHGQGSVLTF. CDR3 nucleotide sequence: TGCGCCAGCAGCCACGGACAGGGTTCCGTCCTGACTTTC.

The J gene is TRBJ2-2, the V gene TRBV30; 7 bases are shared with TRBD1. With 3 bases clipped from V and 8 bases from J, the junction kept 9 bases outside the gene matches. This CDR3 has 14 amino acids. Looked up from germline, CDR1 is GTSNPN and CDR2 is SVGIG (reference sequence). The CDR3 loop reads CAWRVRGSLGELFF. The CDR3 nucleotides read TGTGCCTGGAGGGTCAGGGGGTCGCTGGGGGAGCTGTTTTTT.

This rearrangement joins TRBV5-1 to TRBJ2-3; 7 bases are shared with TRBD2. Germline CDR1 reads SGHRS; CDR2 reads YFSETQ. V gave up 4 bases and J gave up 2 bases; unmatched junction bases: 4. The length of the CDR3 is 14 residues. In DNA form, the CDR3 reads TGCGCCAGCAGCCTCGGGGGGTACACAGATACGCAGTATTTT. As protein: CASSLGGYTDTQYF.

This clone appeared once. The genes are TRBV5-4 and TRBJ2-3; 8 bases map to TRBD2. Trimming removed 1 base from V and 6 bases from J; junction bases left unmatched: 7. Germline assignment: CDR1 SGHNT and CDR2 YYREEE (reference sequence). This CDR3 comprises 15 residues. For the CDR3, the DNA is TGTGCCAGCAGCTTGTCTGGCGGGGGGATGGATACGCAGTATTTT. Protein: CASSLSGGGMDTQYF.

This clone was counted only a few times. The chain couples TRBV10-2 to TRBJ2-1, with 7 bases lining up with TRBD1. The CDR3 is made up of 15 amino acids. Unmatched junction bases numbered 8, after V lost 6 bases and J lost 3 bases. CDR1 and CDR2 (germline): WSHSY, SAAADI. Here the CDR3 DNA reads TGCGCCAGCAGAAAACAGGGGTCCGGCTACAATGAGCAGTTCTTC. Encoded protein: CASRKQGSGYNEQFF.

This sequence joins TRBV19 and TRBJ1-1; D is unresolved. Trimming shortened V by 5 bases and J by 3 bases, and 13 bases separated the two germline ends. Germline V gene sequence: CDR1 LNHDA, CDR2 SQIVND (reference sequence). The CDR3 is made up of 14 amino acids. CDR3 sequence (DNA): TGTGCCAGTAGTCCGGGGAGGCTGTACACTGAAGCTTTCTTT. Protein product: CASSPGRLYTEAFF.

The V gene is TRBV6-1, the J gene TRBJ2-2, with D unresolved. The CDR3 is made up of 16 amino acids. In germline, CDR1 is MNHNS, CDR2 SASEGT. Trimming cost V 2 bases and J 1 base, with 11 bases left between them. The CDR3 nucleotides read TGTGCCAGCAGTGAATTGGCACAACAGAACACCGGGGAGCTGTTTTTT. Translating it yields CASSELAQQNTGELFF.

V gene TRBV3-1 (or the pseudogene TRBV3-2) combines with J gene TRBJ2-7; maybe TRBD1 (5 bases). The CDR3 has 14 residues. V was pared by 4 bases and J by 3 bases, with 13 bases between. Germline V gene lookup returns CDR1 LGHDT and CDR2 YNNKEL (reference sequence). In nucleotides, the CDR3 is TGTGCCAGCAGCCGCCAAGTGGGGCTCTACGAGCAGTACTTC. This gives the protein CASSRQVGLYEQYF.

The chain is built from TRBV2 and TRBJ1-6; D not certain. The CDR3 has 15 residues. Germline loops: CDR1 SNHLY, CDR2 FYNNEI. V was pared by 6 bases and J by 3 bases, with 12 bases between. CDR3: CASRARDNYNSPLHF. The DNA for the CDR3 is TGTGCCAGCAGGGCCCGGGATAACTATAATTCACCCCTCCACTTT.

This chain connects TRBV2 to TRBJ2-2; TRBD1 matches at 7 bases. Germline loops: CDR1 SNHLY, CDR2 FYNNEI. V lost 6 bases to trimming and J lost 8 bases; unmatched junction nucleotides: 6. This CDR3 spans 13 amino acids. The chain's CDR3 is CASRETGLGELFF. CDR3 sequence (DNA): TGTGCCAGCAGGGAGACAGGGTTGGGGGAGCTGTTTTTT.

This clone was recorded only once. In DNA form, the CDR3 reads TGTGCCAGCTCACCAGTCCTACAGGGTTGGACTGAAGCTTTCTTT. Its translation: CASSPVLQGWTEAFF. The rearrangement joins TRBV18 to TRBJ1-1; TRBD1 is a possible D gene (6 bases). CDR1 is KGHSH and CDR2 is LQKENI in the germline V gene. CDR3 length equals 15 residues. The ends were cut back, 2 bases at V and 5 bases at J, with 15 bases in the middle.

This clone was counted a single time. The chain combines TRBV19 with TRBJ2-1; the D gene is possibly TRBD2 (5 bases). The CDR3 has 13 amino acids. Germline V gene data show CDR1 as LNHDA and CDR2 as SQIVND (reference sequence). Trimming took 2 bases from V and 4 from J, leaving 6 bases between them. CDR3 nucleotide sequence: TGTGCCAGTAGTATACGCGGGTACAATGAGCAGTTCTTC. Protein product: CASSIRGYNEQFF.

CDR3 amino acids: CASSQGQVRGEQYF. The DNA of the CDR3 is TGTGCCAGCAGCCAGGGACAGGTGCGCGGAGAGCAGTACTTC. The rearrangement links TRBV7-9 to TRBJ2-7, with 8 bases that match TRBD1. V dropped 5 bases and J dropped 7; count of bases not matched to a gene: 10. The germline gives CDR1 SEHNR, CDR2 FQNEAQ (reference sequence). The CDR3 sequence is 14 residues long. Full variable domain (rest looked up from reference TRBV7-9 and TRBJ2-7): DTGVSQNPRHKITKRGQNVTFRCDPISEHNRLYWYRQTLGQGPEFLTYFQNEAQLEKSRLLSDRFSAERPKGSFSTLEIQRTEQGDSAMYLCASSQGQVRGEQYFGPGTRLTVT.

The CDR3: CASSRQLAKNIQYF. In DNA, the CDR3 is TGTGCCAGTAGCAGACAATTAGCCAAAAACATTCAGTACTTC. This chain links TRBV19 with TRBJ2-4; D call uncertain. Per germline, CDR1 LNHDA and CDR2 SQIVND (reference sequence). V gave up 6 bases and J gave up 0 bases, with 9 bases separating them. This CDR3 comprises 14 residues.

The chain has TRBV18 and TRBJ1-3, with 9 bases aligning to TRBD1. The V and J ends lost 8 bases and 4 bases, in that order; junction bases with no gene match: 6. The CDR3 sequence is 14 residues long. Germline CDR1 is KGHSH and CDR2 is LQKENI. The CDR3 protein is CASDWDRVGNTIYF. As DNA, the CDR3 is TGTGCCAGCGACTGGGACAGGGTCGGAAACACCATATATTTT.

The CDR3 nucleotides are TGTGCCAGCAGTACCTATATGGGGACAGGGATCGGGGGCTACACCTTC. This codes for CASSTYMGTGIGGYTF. This sequence joins TRBV28 and TRBJ1-2, with 9 nucleotides matching TRBD1. The CDR3 is 16 amino acids. Looked up from germline, CDR1 is MDHEN and CDR2 is SYDVKM. The V gene end was trimmed by 5 bases and the J gene end by 8 bases; junction bases not matched to a gene: 15.

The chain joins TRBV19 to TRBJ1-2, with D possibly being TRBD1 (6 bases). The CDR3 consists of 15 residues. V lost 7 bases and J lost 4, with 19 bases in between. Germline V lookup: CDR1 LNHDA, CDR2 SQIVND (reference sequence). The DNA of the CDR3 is TGTGCCAGTACTACACGGGGGGCAGGAGTCTATGGCTACACCTTC. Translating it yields CASTTRGAGVYGYTF.

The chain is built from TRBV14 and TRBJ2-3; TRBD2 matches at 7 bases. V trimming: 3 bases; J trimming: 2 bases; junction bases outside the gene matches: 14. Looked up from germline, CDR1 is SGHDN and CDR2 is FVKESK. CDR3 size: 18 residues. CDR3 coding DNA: TGTGCCAGCAGCCACACCCGGGGCGGGAGAAGTACCACAGATACGCAGTATTTT. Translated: CASSHTRGGRSTTDTQYF.

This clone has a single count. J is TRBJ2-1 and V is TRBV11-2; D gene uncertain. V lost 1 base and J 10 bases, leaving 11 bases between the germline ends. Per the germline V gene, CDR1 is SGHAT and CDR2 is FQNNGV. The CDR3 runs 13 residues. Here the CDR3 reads CASSLVFAEEQFF. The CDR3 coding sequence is TGTGCCAGCAGCTTAGTCTTCGCGGAGGAGCAGTTCTTC. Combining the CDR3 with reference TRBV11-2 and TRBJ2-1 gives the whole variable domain EAGVAQSPRYKIIEKRQSVAFWCNPISGHATLYWYQQILGQGPKLLIQFQNNGVVDDSQLPKDRFSAERLKGVDSTLKIQPAKLEDSAVYLCASSLVFAEEQFFGPGTRLTVL.

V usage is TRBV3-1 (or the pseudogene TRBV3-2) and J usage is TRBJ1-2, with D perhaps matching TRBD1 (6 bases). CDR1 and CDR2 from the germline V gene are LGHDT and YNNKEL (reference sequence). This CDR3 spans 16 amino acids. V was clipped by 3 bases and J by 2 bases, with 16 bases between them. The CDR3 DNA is TGTGCCAGCAGCCAGAATACAGGGTGGGGGAACTATGGCTACACCTTC. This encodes CASSQNTGWGNYGYTF.

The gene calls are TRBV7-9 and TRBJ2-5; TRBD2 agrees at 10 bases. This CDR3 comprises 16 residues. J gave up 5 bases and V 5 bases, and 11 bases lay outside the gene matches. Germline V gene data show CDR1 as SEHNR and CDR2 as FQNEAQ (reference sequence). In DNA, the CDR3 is TGTGCCAGCAGCCCGCGGGGCCTAGCGGGGGCGGAGACCCAGTACTTC. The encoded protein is CASSPRGLAGAETQYF. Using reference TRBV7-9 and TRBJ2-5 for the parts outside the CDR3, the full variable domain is DTGVSQNPRHKITKRGQNVTFRCDPISEHNRLYWYRQTLGQGPEFLTYFQNEAQLEKSRLLSDRFSAERPKGSFSTLEIQRTEQGDSAMYLCASSPRGLAGAETQYFGPGTRLLVL.

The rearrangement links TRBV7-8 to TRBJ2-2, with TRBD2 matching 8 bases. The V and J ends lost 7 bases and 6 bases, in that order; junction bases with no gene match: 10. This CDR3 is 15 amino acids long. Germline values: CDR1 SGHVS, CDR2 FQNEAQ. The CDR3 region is CASNPRAGGSGELFF. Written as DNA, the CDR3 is TGTGCCAGCAACCCAAGGGCGGGGGGTTCCGGGGAGCTGTTTTTT.